This T cell receptor beta chain comes out of a study of T cell responses to AZD1222 COVID-19 vaccine. Here immunoSEQ multiplex PCR was the method, and the copy in TCRdb shows in-frame clones only, minus some. The top ten hold roughly 7% of the sample, which has some 100,000 clones, roughly nine tenths seen once. Germline values: CDR1 SGHNT, CDR2 YYREEE (reference sequence). The CDR3 length is 14 residues. V lost 1 base to trimming and J lost 6 bases; unmatched junction nucleotides: 7. The sequence came from an adult in good health. The input for sequencing was peripheral blood, taken on day 0 of AZD1222 vaccination. V is TRBV5-4 and J is TRBJ2-7; 7 bases line up with TRBD2. The CDR3 loop is CASSLRNREGEQYF. The CDR3 DNA is TGTGCCAGCAGCTTGAGGAATAGGGAGGGCGAGCAGTACTTC.